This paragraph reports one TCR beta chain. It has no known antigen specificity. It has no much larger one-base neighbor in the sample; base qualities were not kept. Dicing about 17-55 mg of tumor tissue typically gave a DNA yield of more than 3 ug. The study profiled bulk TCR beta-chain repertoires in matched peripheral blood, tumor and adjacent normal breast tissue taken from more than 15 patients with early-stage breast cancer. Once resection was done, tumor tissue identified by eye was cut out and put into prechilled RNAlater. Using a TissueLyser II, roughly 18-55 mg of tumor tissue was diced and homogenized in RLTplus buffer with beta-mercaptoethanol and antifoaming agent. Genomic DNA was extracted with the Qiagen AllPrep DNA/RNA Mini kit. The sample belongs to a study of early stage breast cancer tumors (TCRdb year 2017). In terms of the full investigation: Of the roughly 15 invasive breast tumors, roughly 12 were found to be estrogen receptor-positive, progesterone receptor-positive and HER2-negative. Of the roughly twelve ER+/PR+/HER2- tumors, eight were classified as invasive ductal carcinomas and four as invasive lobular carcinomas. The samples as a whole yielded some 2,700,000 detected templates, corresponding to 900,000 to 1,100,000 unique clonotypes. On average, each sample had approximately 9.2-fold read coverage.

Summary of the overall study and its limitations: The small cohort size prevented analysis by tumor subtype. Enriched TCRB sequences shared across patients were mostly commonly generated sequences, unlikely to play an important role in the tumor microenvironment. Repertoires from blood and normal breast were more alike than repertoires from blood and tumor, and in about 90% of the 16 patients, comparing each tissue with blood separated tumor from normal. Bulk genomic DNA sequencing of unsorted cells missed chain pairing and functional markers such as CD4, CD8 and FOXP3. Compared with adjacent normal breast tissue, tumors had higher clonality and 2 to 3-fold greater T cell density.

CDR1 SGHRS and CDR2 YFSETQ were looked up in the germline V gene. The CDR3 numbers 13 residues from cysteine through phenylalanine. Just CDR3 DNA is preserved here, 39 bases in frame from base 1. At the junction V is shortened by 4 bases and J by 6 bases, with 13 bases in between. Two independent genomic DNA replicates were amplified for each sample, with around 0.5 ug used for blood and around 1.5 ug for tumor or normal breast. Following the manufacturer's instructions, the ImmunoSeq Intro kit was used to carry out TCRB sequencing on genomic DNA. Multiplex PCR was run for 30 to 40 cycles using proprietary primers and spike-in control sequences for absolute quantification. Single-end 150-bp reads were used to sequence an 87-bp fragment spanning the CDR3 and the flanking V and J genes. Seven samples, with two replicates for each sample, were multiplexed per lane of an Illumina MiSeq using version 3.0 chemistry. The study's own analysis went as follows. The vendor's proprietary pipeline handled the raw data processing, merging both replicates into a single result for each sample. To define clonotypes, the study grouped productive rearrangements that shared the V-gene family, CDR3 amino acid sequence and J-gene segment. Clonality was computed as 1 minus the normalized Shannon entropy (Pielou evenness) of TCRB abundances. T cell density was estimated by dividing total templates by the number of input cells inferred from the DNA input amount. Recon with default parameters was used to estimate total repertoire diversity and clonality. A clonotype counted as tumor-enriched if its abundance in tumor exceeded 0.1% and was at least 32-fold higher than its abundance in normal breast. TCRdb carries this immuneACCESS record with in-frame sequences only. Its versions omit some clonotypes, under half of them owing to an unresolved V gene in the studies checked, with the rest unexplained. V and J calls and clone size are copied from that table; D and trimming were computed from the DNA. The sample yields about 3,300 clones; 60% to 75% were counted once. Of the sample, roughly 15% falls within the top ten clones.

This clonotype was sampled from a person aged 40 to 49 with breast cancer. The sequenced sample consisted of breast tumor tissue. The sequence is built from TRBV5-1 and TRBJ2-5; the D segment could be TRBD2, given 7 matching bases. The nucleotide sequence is TGCGCCAGCAGCCCGAGGGGGGGAAAGACCCAGTACTTC. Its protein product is CASSPRGGKTQYF. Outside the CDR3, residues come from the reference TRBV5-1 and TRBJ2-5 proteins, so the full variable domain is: KAGVTQTPRYLIKTRGQQVTLSCSPISGHRSVSWYQQTPGQGLQFLFEYFSETQRNKGNFPGRFSGRQFSNSRSEMNVSTLELGDSALYLCASSPRGGKTQYFGPGTRLLVL.